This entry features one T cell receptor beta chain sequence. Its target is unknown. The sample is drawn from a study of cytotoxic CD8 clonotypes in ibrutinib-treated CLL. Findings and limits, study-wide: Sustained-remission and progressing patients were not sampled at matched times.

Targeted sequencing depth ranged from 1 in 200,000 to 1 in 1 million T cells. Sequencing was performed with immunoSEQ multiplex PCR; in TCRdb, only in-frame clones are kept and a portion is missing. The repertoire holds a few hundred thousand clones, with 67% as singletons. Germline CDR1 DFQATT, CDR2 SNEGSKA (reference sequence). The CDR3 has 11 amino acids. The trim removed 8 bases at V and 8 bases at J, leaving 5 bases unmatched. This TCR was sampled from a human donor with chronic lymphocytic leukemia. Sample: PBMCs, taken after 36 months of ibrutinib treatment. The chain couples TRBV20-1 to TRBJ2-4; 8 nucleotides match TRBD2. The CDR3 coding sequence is TGCAGTCAGCGGGAGTGGGACATTCAGTACTTC. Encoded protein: CSQREWDIQYF.